The rows below give T cell receptor beta chains drawn from one sample of a study of a mutant IDH1 vaccine in newly diagnosed glioma. No cognate antigen is known for these TCRs. Profiled with immunoSEQ multiplex PCR; TCRdb holds only in-frame clones, not every one. The sample has fewer than 35,000 clones; around 80% are singletons. The source was PBMCs, collected from a glioma patient whose treatment included an IDH1 peptide vaccine. These receptors were obtained from a man under 40 with glioma. Each CDR3 is given with its conserved first and last residue. D genes are given only for firm matches. For some rows the clone size is stated as once, few or many, or as a class when expanded; others skip it.

clone size,J gene,V gene,D gene,CDR3 DNA,CDR3 protein
NA,TRBJ2-1,TRBV25-1,TRBD2,TGTGCCAGCAGTGAAACGGGTCTAGCGGTATCCTACAATGAGCAGTTCTTC,CASSETGLAVSYNEQFF
NA,TRBJ1-1,TRBV6-5,TRBD1,TGTGCCAGCAGTTACTCGGAGGGGGCACGGAACACTGAAGCTTTCTTT,CASSYSEGARNTEAFF
once,TRBJ2-1,TRBV5-1,TRBD1,TGCGCCAGCAGCTTGGGTGTGGGACAGGGTTACAATGAGCAGTTCTTC,CASSLGVGQGYNEQFF
few,TRBJ1-1,TRBV5-1,NA,TGCGCCAGCAGCTGGGGGGCAGATACTGAAGCTTTCTTT,CASSWGADTEAFF
NA,TRBJ1-2,TRBV7-9,TRBD1,TGTGCCAGCAGCTTCGGGACAGACTATGGCTACACCTTC,CASSFGTDYGYTF
NA,TRBJ1-5,TRBV15,NA,TGTGCCACCAGCAGAGATCGGGGACACCAGAATCAGCCCCAGCATTTT,CATSRDRGHQNQPQHF
NA,TRBJ1-4,TRBV27,NA,TGTGCCAGCAGCCGAGGGAGGCTGGGGGAAAAACTGTTTTTT,CASSRGRLGEKLFF
NA,TRBJ1-1,TRBV2,NA,TGTGCCAGCAGCGGAGAAGGGTTCGACACTGAAGCTTTCTTT,CASSGEGFDTEAFF
NA,TRBJ2-2,TRBV4-3,TRBD2,TGCGCCAGCAGCCCCGGACTAGCGGGGGGTCGCACCGGGGAGCTGTTTTTT,CASSPGLAGGRTGELFF
NA,TRBJ2-1,TRBV29-1,NA,TGCAGCGTTGTGGGGATGGGCGATGAGCAGTTCTTC,CSVVGMGDEQFF
once,TRBJ1-1,TRBV7-2,NA,TGTGCCAGCAGCCTCCTAAGTACGGGGAGTAGGAACACTGAAGCTTTCTTT,CASSLLSTGSRNTEAFF
NA,TRBJ2-7,TRBV5-7,NA,TGTGCCAGCAGCTTATTAGAGCAGTACTTC,CASSLLEQYF
NA,TRBJ2-1,TRBV6-5,NA,TGTGCCAGCAGCTCCGATCATGGGGCCGATGAGCAGTTCTTC,CASSSDHGADEQFF
NA,TRBJ1-1,TRBV30,TRBD1,TGTGCCTGGATCAGACAGGGGGCGACTGAAGCTTTCTTT,CAWIRQGATEAFF
few,TRBJ1-1,TRBV6-5,TRBD1,TGTGCCAGCAGTGGGGGACAGTATACTGAAGCTTTCTTT,CASSGGQYTEAFF
NA,TRBJ1-1,TRBV6-5,NA,TGTGCCAGCACCCAGGGGACTGAAGCTTTCTTT,CASTQGTEAFF
NA,TRBJ2-3,TRBV30,TRBD1,TGTGCCTGGGCGACAGGGGGGGCAGATACGCAGTATTTT,CAWATGGADTQYF
few,TRBJ1-6,TRBV30,NA,TGTGCCTGGAGCGCTCCCGCGGGACCTAGTTCACCCCTCCACTTT,CAWSAPAGPSSPLHF
few,TRBJ2-1,TRBV27,TRBD2,TGTGCCAGCAGTCCCCTCCGGGGGGGCTCGCTTGAGCAGTTCTTC,CASSPLRGGSLEQFF
NA,TRBJ2-4,TRBV2,NA,TGTGCCAGCCTAGGGCGGCCGGGGGAGATTGGGGGCAAAAACATTCAGTACTTC,CASLGRPGEIGGKNIQYF
NA,TRBJ1-1,TRBV19,TRBD1,TGTGCCAGTAGTATCCCCCGCGGGGACAGGGGGCCCACTGAAGCTTTCTTT,CASSIPRGDRGPTEAFF
few,TRBJ1-1,TRBV5-4,NA,TGTGCCAGCAGCTTGGGACGGACCGAAGCTTTCTTT,CASSLGRTEAFF
NA,TRBJ1-1,TRBV9,TRBD1,TGTGCCAGCAGCGTAGTAATCCGGACAGGGGGAATGAACACTGAAGCTTTCTTT,CASSVVIRTGGMNTEAFF
NA,TRBJ1-2,TRBV6-5,TRBD1,TGTGCCAGCAGTAACGGACAGGGGGTACTGGACGGCTACACCTTC,CASSNGQGVLDGYTF
once,TRBJ2-5,TRBV19,NA,TGTGCCAGTAGTATTTCTAGAAGGCAAGAGACCCAGTACTTC,CASSISRRQETQYF
NA,TRBJ1-4,TRBV30,NA,TGTGCCTGGAGTGAGTTGGTAGGGGAAAAACTGTTTTTT,CAWSELVGEKLFF
NA,TRBJ1-5,TRBV5-1,NA,TGCGCCAGCAGCTTGGGGGGGGATCAGCCCCAGCATTTT,CASSLGGDQPQHF
NA,TRBJ2-5,TRBV7-8,TRBD2,TGTGCCAGCAGCGGAAGCGGGAGGGCGTTGACCCAGTACTTC,CASSGSGRALTQYF
few,TRBJ2-2,TRBV6-4,TRBD1,TGTGCCAGCAGTGACGGACAGGGGAACACCGGGGAGCTGTTTTTT,CASSDGQGNTGELFF
once,TRBJ1-5,TRBV19,NA,TGTGCCAGTAGTATCCGGGTAGATCAGCCCCAGCATTTT,CASSIRVDQPQHF
NA,TRBJ2-1,TRBV29-1,NA,TGCAGCGTTGAGCCACCCGGGAGATACAATGAGCAGTTCTTC,CSVEPPGRYNEQFF
few,TRBJ2-3,TRBV6-4,TRBD2,TGTGCCAGCAGTGCTAGCGGGAGCACAGATACGCAGTATTTT,CASSASGSTDTQYF
NA,TRBJ2-7,TRBV4-2,TRBD1,TGTGCCAGCAGCCAGGACAGGGGGCTGCGTTGGCAGTACTTC,CASSQDRGLRWQYF
few,TRBJ1-6,TRBV5-8,TRBD1,TGTGCCAGCAGCTCACCGGACAGGATCAATTCACCCCTCCACTTT,CASSSPDRINSPLHF
once,TRBJ1-2,TRBV7-2,TRBD1,TGTGCCAGCAGCTTAGCAAAACTGACAGGGCCGGATGGCTACACCTTC,CASSLAKLTGPDGYTF
NA,TRBJ2-2,TRBV6-1,NA,TGTGCCAGCAGTGAGGGAGACAGCGGGGAGCTGTTTTTT,CASSEGDSGELFF
NA,TRBJ2-5,TRBV5-1,NA,TGCGCCAGCAGCCAAGGTTGGGAGACCCAGTACTTC,CASSQGWETQYF
NA,TRBJ2-1,TRBV9,NA,TGTGCCAGCAGCTATGGACAGAACCCTATTGAGCAGTTCTTC,CASSYGQNPIEQFF
once,TRBJ1-4,TRBV5-8,NA,TGTGCCAGCAGCTTGGGTGACAGCCTTAATGAAAAACTGTTTTTT,CASSLGDSLNEKLFF
NA,TRBJ1-1,TRBV13,NA,TGTGCCAGCAGCTTCCGAACTGAAGCTTTCTTT,CASSFRTEAFF
NA,TRBJ1-2,TRBV21-1,NA,TGTGCCAGCAGCAAGGGGGGGGACAGCCCGCCGAGGGGTGGCTACACCTTC,CASSKGGDSPPRGGYTF
few,TRBJ1-2,TRBV7-2,NA,TGTGCCAGCAGCTTAGACAGGGCCTATGGCTACACCTTC,CASSLDRAYGYTF
NA,TRBJ2-3,TRBV30,TRBD2,TGTGCCTGGAGTGTTGGACTAGCGGGCCCTACAGATACGCAGTATTTT,CAWSVGLAGPTDTQYF
few,TRBJ1-1,TRBV7-6,NA,TGTGCCAGCAGCTTAAGTCAGAGGACTGAAGCTTTCTTT,CASSLSQRTEAFF
once,TRBJ1-1,TRBV10-1,TRBD1,TGCGCCAGCAGTGACGGACAGGGCACTGAAGCTTTCTTT,CASSDGQGTEAFF
NA,TRBJ1-1,TRBV28,NA,TGTGCCAGCAGTTTATTCACAGGGTTTACTGAAGCTTTCTTT,CASSLFTGFTEAFF
NA,TRBJ1-2,TRBV4-1,NA,TGCGCCAGCAGCCCCCAGGGTGGTGGCTACACCTTC,CASSPQGGGYTF
NA,TRBJ2-7,TRBV7-2,TRBD1,TGTGCCAGCAGCCTCGGACAGGACTACGAGCAGTACTTC,CASSLGQDYEQYF
NA,TRBJ1-5,TRBV30,NA,TGTGCCTGGGGGAGGCCGGGCAATCAGCCCCAGCATTTT,CAWGRPGNQPQHF
NA,TRBJ2-6,TRBV10-3,NA,TGTGCCATCAGTGAGTCGAGTGGGGCCAACGTCCTGACTTTC,CAISESSGANVLTF
NA,TRBJ2-7,TRBV4-1,NA,TGCGCCAGCAGCCAACAAGGAACGTTTTCCTACGAGCAGTACTTC,CASSQQGTFSYEQYF